What follows are 20 T cell receptor beta chains derived from one specimen sequenced in a study of PD-L1 blockade in urothelial cancer. Sequenced by immunoSEQ multiplex PCR; TCRdb stores in-frame clones only, minus some. The repertoire holds about 74,000 clones, with 85% to 90% as singletons. Time point in this sample: pretreatment peripheral blood. The sample consisted of PBMCs, taken around atezolizumab (anti-PD-L1) treatment. The receptors stem from a man in his 70s with urothelial cancer.

The chain is built from TRBV7-2 and TRBJ1-1; a possible D gene is TRBD1 (5 bases). Looked up from germline, CDR1 is SGHTA and CDR2 is FQGNSA. The CDR3 runs 14 residues. Trimming took 1 base from V and 3 from J, leaving 9 bases between them. The CDR3 sequence is CASSLEGLDTEAFF. CDR3 sequence (DNA): TGTGCCAGCAGCTTAGAGGGGTTAGACACTGAAGCTTTCTTT.

The chain combines TRBV5-1 with TRBJ2-7; perhaps TRBD1 as D (6 bases). Germline V gene lookup returns CDR1 SGHRS and CDR2 YFSETQ. V lost 0 bases and J 6 bases, leaving 25 bases between the germline ends. The CDR3 totals 18 residues. CDR3 region: CASSLGIAIRGRDSEQYF. CDR3 coding DNA: TGCGCCAGCAGCTTGGGAATCGCGATCAGGGGCCGTGACAGCGAGCAGTACTTC.

This rearrangement joins TRBV28 to TRBJ1-1; TRBD1 is a possible D gene (5 bases). Germline CDR1 reads MDHEN; CDR2 reads SYDVKM. V was shortened by 5 bases and J by 4 bases, with 11 bases between the two germline ends. CDR3 length: 13 amino acids. The CDR3 protein is CASSPTVATEAFF. The DNA of the CDR3 is TGTGCCAGCAGTCCGACAGTTGCCACTGAAGCTTTCTTT.

The V call is TRBV29-1, the J call TRBJ1-2; 8 bases match TRBD1. The germline gives CDR1 SQVTM, CDR2 ANQGSEA. The CDR3 consists of 13 residues. The trim removed 7 bases at V and 1 base at J, leaving 5 bases unmatched. The CDR3 protein is CSARTGLNYGYTF. CDR3 nucleotides: TGCAGCGCTAGGACAGGGCTTAACTATGGCTACACCTTC.

This clone was observed a single time. The chain joins TRBV27 to TRBJ2-3; D unresolved. Germline CDR1 MNHEY, CDR2 SMNVEV (reference sequence). Trimming pared 6 bases from V and 2 bases from J, leaving 6 bases between. This CDR3 comprises 12 residues. The CDR3 DNA reads TGTGCCAGCAGCCTTCTCACAGATACGCAGTATTTT. Amino acids: CASSLLTDTQYF.

The chain uses TRBV7-2 and TRBJ1-2, with 7 positions matching TRBD1. The germline CDR1 and CDR2 sequences are SGHTA and FQGNSA. J lost 2 bases, V lost 0 bases, and 3 bases had no gene match. The CDR3 sequence is 15 residues long. CDR3 region: CASSLALDRNYGYTF. In DNA, the CDR3 is TGTGCCAGCAGCTTAGCCCTGGACAGGAACTATGGCTACACCTTC.

V and J are TRBV4-1 and TRBJ1-1, with no clear D. Germline loops: CDR1 MGHRA, CDR2 YSYEKL. V was trimmed by 4 bases and J by 1 base, leaving 10 bases between them. This CDR3 has 14 amino acids. The CDR3 DNA is TGCGCCAGCAGCCCGGGGAGTAAGAACACTGAAGCTTTCTTT. This encodes CASSPGSKNTEAFF.

The chain has TRBV19 and TRBJ1-1, with a weak D call TRBD1 (5 bases). The germline V and J ends were trimmed by 6 bases and 2 bases, with 13 bases remaining between them. CDR3 length equals 14 residues. Looked up from germline, CDR1 is LNHDA and CDR2 is SQIVND (reference sequence). In DNA, the CDR3 is TGTGCCAGTAGCGCTAGGGGCCTCAACACTGAAGCTTTCTTT. Its translation: CASSARGLNTEAFF.

V usage is TRBV19 and J usage is TRBJ2-4; 13 bases are shared with TRBD2. From germline, CDR1 is LNHDA and CDR2 SQIVND (reference sequence). This CDR3 spans 19 amino acids. V shed 3 bases and J 1 base; nucleotides not matched to a gene: 9. Here the CDR3 DNA reads TGTGCCAGTAGTATTTATTGGACTAGCGGGAGTGTGGCCAAAAACATTCAGTACTTC. It translates to CASSIYWTSGSVAKNIQYF.

This clone was counted only a few times. CDR3 protein: CASSPGDNEKLFF. CDR3 nucleotide sequence: TGTGCCAGCAGCCCAGGTGATAATGAAAAACTGTTTTTT. The chain combines TRBV28 with TRBJ1-4, with D unclear. V was shortened by 6 bases and J by 4 bases, with 9 bases between the two germline ends. The CDR3 totals 13 residues. CDR1 is MDHEN, CDR2 SYDVKM, per germline.

The chain uses TRBV5-4 and TRBJ2-6, with TRBD1 matching over 8 bases. Germline CDR1 is SGHNT and CDR2 is YYREEE (reference sequence). The CDR3 runs to 17 residues. V lost 4 bases, J lost 0 bases, and 6 bases stayed unmatched. CDR3 loop: CASSKGQVDSGANVLTF. The CDR3 DNA reads TGTGCCAGCAGCAAGGGACAGGTCGACTCTGGGGCCAACGTCCTGACTTTC.

This chain connects TRBV11-2 to TRBJ2-2; weak D call: TRBD1 (7 bases). CDR3 length equals 17 residues. The V gene lost 5 bases and the J gene lost 3 bases, with 19 bases spanning the gap. Germline loops: CDR1 SGHAT, CDR2 FQNNGV. CDR3 amino acids: CASSIRRGLGYTGELFF. CDR3 sequence (DNA): TGTGCCAGCAGCATACGGAGGGGGCTCGGGTACACCGGGGAGCTGTTTTTT.

The genes are TRBV27 and TRBJ2-3, with 11 bases that match TRBD2. Germline assignment: CDR1 MNHEY and CDR2 SMNVEV (reference sequence). V gave up 5 bases and J gave up 4 bases; unmatched junction bases: 2. The CDR3 sequence is 14 residues long. In DNA, the CDR3 is TGTGCCAGCAGTCTACTAGCGGGAGCAGATACGCAGTATTTT. Its translation is CASSLLAGADTQYF.

This chain joins TRBV5-4 and TRBJ2-5; 14 bases are a match to TRBD2. The germline CDR1 and CDR2 sequences are SGHNT and YYREEE (reference sequence). V lost 4 bases to trimming and J lost 4 bases; unmatched junction nucleotides: 6. This CDR3 has 16 residues. CDR3: CASSLGLAGARETQYF. CDR3 sequence (DNA): TGTGCCAGCAGCCTGGGACTAGCGGGAGCTCGAGAGACCCAGTACTTC.

The V and J genes are TRBV2 and TRBJ2-7, with D possibly TRBD1 on 5 matching bases. In germline, CDR1 is SNHLY, CDR2 FYNNEI. V gave up 2 bases and J gave up 0 bases, with 14 bases separating them. CDR3 length equals 16 residues. The CDR3 sequence: CASSESGHMSSYEQYF. DNA for the CDR3: TGTGCCAGCAGTGAATCAGGGCACATGAGCTCCTACGAGCAGTACTTC.

The chain couples TRBV6-5 to TRBJ2-7; 8 nucleotides agree with TRBD1. This CDR3 has 14 residues. With V trimmed by 8 bases and J by 3 bases, 9 bases remained unmatched. Per germline, CDR1 MNHEY and CDR2 SVGAGI. The CDR3 is CASGGTGPVYEQYF. CDR3 coding DNA: TGTGCCAGCGGCGGGACAGGCCCCGTCTACGAGCAGTACTTC.

The genes are TRBV9 and TRBJ1-2; no clear D. Germline assignment: CDR1 SGDLS and CDR2 YYNGEE. This CDR3 is built from 12 residues. The ends were cut back, 0 bases at V and 5 bases at J, with 5 bases in the middle. DNA for the CDR3: TGTGCCAGCAGCGTAGACAGTTATGGCTACACCTTC. This translates into CASSVDSYGYTF.

This chain uses TRBV6-4 with TRBJ2-3; D is unresolved. Germline CDR1 and CDR2: MRHNA and SNTAGT. This CDR3 is built from 14 residues. V lost 3 bases to trimming and J lost 0 bases, with 7 bases between them. CDR3 DNA: TGTGCCAGCAGTGATGACGGGAGCACAGATACGCAGTATTTT. Translating gives CASSDDGSTDTQYF.

The chain has TRBV6-5 and TRBJ2-7; TRBD2 matches at 10 bases. Per germline, CDR1 MNHEY and CDR2 SVGAGI. The length of the CDR3 is 15 residues. Trimming at V came to 0 bases and at J to 4 bases, leaving 3 bases not matched to a gene. The CDR3 coding sequence is TGTGCCAGCAGTTACTCTCCTAGCGGGAGTTACGAGCAGTACTTC. Its protein product is CASSYSPSGSYEQYF.

This chain joins TRBV5-1 and TRBJ2-2, with a weak D call TRBD2 (5 bases). Germline V gene lookup returns CDR1 SGHRS and CDR2 YFSETQ. V was clipped by 3 bases and J by 2 bases, with 11 bases between them. This CDR3 is 15 amino acids long. As DNA, the CDR3 is TGCGCCAGCAGCTGGAGGACGGAAAACACCGGGGAGCTGTTTTTT. Protein sequence: CASSWRTENTGELFF.